This passage covers 22 T cell receptor beta chains from one sample sequenced in a study of spatial heterogeneity in lung cancer. Time point given: sample taken at primary tumor resection. Material for sequencing was whole RNA from tumor, nontumor lung or frozen PBMC, left unsorted. TCRdb re-called the 5' RACE reads with MiXCR, one entry per CDR3 protein. The sample includes tens of thousands of distinct CDR3 sequences, around 12% seen only once; the top ten take around 4.3%. This specimen was PBMCs, taken at surgery. The receptors were sampled from a male donor with early-stage non-small cell lung cancer.

This clonotype was seen ten or more times. The chain recombines TRBV18 with TRBJ1-2; 7 bases line up with TRBD1. CDR1 is KGHSH and CDR2 is LQKENI in the germline V gene. The trim removed 2 bases at V and 5 bases at J, leaving 11 bases unmatched. The CDR3 has 16 residues. This chain's CDR3 is CASSPVGGDSKYGYTF. The CDR3 coding sequence is TGTGCCAGCTCACCAGTAGGCGGGGACAGCAAATATGGCTACACCTTC.

This clonotype was counted only a few times. This rearrangement joins TRBV29-1 to TRBJ2-4; possibly TRBD1 for D (5 bases). Germline CDR1 reads SQVTM; CDR2 reads ANQGSEA. Trimming shortened V by 2 bases and J by 5 bases, and 13 bases separated the two germline ends. The CDR3 totals 14 residues. The CDR3 spells CSVERGDRQNIQYF. In DNA, the CDR3 is TGCAGCGTTGAAAGAGGAGACAGACAAAACATTCAGTACTTC.

The V and J genes are TRBV7-2 and TRBJ2-1; possibly TRBD1 for D (5 bases). V gave up 5 bases and J gave up 9 bases, with 20 bases separating them. The germline V gene encodes CDR1 SGHTA and CDR2 FQGNSA. This CDR3 is built from 15 residues. CDR3 in DNA: TGTGCCAGCAGCCCTAGGGGCCCATTGATCGGTGAGCAGTTCTTC. As protein: CASSPRGPLIGEQFF.

This clonotype was seen repeatedly, ten times or more. V gene TRBV27 combines with J gene TRBJ2-7, with D possibly being TRBD1 (5 bases). CDR1 and CDR2 (germline): MNHEY, SMNVEV (reference sequence). The V and J ends lost 3 bases and 3 bases respectively, with 9 bases between them. This CDR3 contains 13 residues. The CDR3 DNA reads TGTGCCAGCAGTTTGGGGCAGGTCTACGAGCAGTACTTC. It specifies CASSLGQVYEQYF.

This clonotype was seen at least ten times. This chain joins TRBV7-9 and TRBJ2-1; D gene uncertain. From germline, CDR1 is SEHNR and CDR2 FQNEAQ (reference sequence). V was clipped by 3 bases and J by 0 bases, with 6 bases between them. The CDR3 consists of 14 residues. The CDR3 nucleotides read TGTGCCAGCAGCTTGACGAGCTCCTACAATGAGCAGTTCTTC. Its translation is CASSLTSSYNEQFF.

This clonotype was seen a handful of times. The rearrangement joins TRBV29-1 to TRBJ2-6; TRBD2 matches at 8 bases. This CDR3 is 17 amino acids long. Germline V gene sequence: CDR1 SQVTM, CDR2 ANQGSEA. V gave up 1 base and J gave up 3 bases; unmatched junction bases: 8. In nucleotides, the CDR3 is TGCAGCGTTGAAGTCCGGGGGGGGCGACATGGGGCCAACGTCCTGACTTTC. Translating gives CSVEVRGGRHGANVLTF.

This clonotype has a count of ten or more. The chain joins TRBV7-2 to TRBJ2-5; perhaps TRBD2 as D (6 bases). The CDR3 contains 15 residues. Trimming stripped 2 bases from V and 2 bases from J, with 12 bases between. CDR1 and CDR2 from the germline V gene are SGHTA and FQGNSA. This CDR3 is CASSLTGRSQETQYF. In DNA, the CDR3 is TGTGCCAGCAGCTTAACGGGGAGGAGTCAAGAGACCCAGTACTTC.

V gene TRBV5-1 combines with J gene TRBJ2-7, with D perhaps matching TRBD1 (5 bases). Trimming took off 2 bases at V and 2 bases at J, with 11 bases between the two ends. In germline, CDR1 is SGHRS, CDR2 YFSETQ. The CDR3 runs to 14 residues. The CDR3 loop is CASSFDSPPYEQYF. The CDR3 bases are TGCGCCAGCAGCTTCGACAGCCCCCCCTACGAGCAGTACTTC. Combining the CDR3 with reference TRBV5-1 and TRBJ2-7 gives the whole variable domain KAGVTQTPRYLIKTRGQQVTLSCSPISGHRSVSWYQQTPGQGLQFLFEYFSETQRNKGNFPGRFSGRQFSNSRSEMNVSTLELGDSALYLCASSFDSPPYEQYFGPGTRLTVT.

This clonotype was counted between two and nine times. The gene calls are TRBV20-1 and TRBJ2-5, with D unclear. Germline loops: CDR1 DFQATT, CDR2 SNEGSKA (reference sequence). The CDR3 sequence is 11 residues long. DNA for the CDR3: TGCAGCTCCGAGTTTCAAGAGACCCAGTACTTC. Its translation: CSSEFQETQYF.

This chain uses TRBV29-1 with TRBJ1-2; possibly TRBD1 for D (6 bases). The germline CDR1 and CDR2 sequences are SQVTM and ANQGSEA. This CDR3 region has 13 residues. V lost 6 bases to trimming and J lost 8 bases, with 19 bases between them. CDR3 sequence: CSVPGGGPQGYTF. The CDR3 coding sequence is TGCAGCGTCCCCGGCGGGGGGCCACAGGGCTACACCTTC.

This clonotype was observed a handful of times. This chain links TRBV7-8 with TRBJ2-1; TRBD2 matches at 7 bases. Trimming took 5 bases from V and 8 from J; bases not matched to a gene: 15. Germline CDR1 is SGHVS and CDR2 is FQNEAQ. This CDR3 contains 16 residues. The CDR3 DNA is TGTGCCAGCAGCCCCCAGGGTGGGCGGGGGATCGATGAGCAGTTCTTC. Translation: CASSPQGGRGIDEQFF.

The V gene is TRBV5-8, the J gene TRBJ2-1; D possibly corresponds to TRBD1 (5 bases). The CDR3 is 15 residues long. V lost 1 base to trimming and J lost 2 bases, with 10 bases between them. Germline values: CDR1 SGHTS, CDR2 YDEGEE. CDR3 region: CASSLRGNPYNEQFF. Here the CDR3 DNA reads TGTGCCAGCAGCTTGAGGGGAAATCCCTACAATGAGCAGTTCTTC. Combining the CDR3 with reference TRBV5-8 and TRBJ2-1 gives the whole variable domain EAGVTQSPTHLIKTRGQQATLRCSPISGHTSVYWYQQALGLGLQFLLWYDEGEERNRGNFPPRFSGRQFPNYSSELNVNALELEDSALYLCASSLRGNPYNEQFFGPGTRLTVL.

The chain has TRBV7-3 and TRBJ2-5; D not resolved. This CDR3 has 13 amino acids. V lost 5 bases, J lost 5 bases, and 12 bases lay in between. Germline V lookup: CDR1 SGHTA, CDR2 FQGTGA. CDR3 loop: CASSLTHLETQYF. In DNA form, the CDR3 reads TGTGCCAGCAGCCTGACCCACCTGGAGACCCAGTACTTC.

This clonotype showed up many times. This chain connects TRBV29-1 to TRBJ1-4, with a possible D match to TRBD1 (5 bases). V dropped 5 bases and J dropped 4 bases, with 11 bases sitting between them. The CDR3 is made up of 13 amino acids. The germline gives CDR1 SQVTM, CDR2 ANQGSEA. The CDR3 DNA reads TGCAGCGTTCCCGGGACTGATAATGAAAAACTGTTTTTT. Residues: CSVPGTDNEKLFF. Full variable domain (outside the CDR3, taken from reference TRBV29-1 and TRBJ1-4): SAVISQKPSRDICQRGTSLTIQCQVDSQVTMMFWYRQQPGQSLTLIATANQGSEATYESGFVIDKFPISRPNLTFSTLTVSNMSPEDSSIYLCSVPGTDNEKLFFGSGTQLSVL.

This clonotype is medium-sized in the sample. V and J are TRBV29-1 and TRBJ1-1; D is unclear. Trimming took off 3 bases at V and 1 base at J, with 6 bases between the two ends. Per germline, CDR1 SQVTM and CDR2 ANQGSEA. CDR3 length equals 12 residues. The CDR3, as DNA: TGCAGCGTTGAGCGACCGAACACTGAAGCTTTCTTT. It specifies CSVERPNTEAFF.

This clonotype has a handful of counts. The chain combines TRBV7-9 with TRBJ2-5; the D gene could be TRBD1 or TRBD2 (5 bases each). Germline V gene lookup returns CDR1 SEHNR and CDR2 FQNEAQ (reference sequence). This CDR3 contains 14 residues. V gave up 5 bases and J gave up 1 base, with 11 bases separating them. DNA of the CDR3: TGTGCCAGCAGCCCAAACGGGGCCCAAGAGACCCAGTACTTC. Its protein product is CASSPNGAQETQYF. The full variable domain, its missing parts supplied by reference TRBV7-9 and TRBJ2-5, is DTGVSQNPRHKITKRGQNVTFRCDPISEHNRLYWYRQTLGQGPEFLTYFQNEAQLEKSRLLSDRFSAERPKGSFSTLEIQRTEQGDSAMYLCASSPNGAQETQYFGPGTRLLVL.

The genes are TRBV29-1 and TRBJ2-1; tentatively, D is TRBD2 (6 bases). The germline CDR1 and CDR2 sequences are SQVTM and ANQGSEA. The CDR3 sequence is 11 residues long. V lost 6 bases and J lost 6, with 9 bases in between. The CDR3 DNA reads TGCAGCGTGTCGGGGGTCAATGAGCAGTTCTTC. Protein sequence: CSVSGVNEQFF.

The chain combines TRBV12-3 or TRBV12-4 with TRBJ1-1, with a tentative D call TRBD1 (6 bases). V was cut by 6 bases and J by 5 bases, with 13 bases left in between. The CDR3 is 13 residues long. The CDR3 protein is CASRLGARTEAFF. The CDR3 DNA is TGTGCCAGCAGACTGGGGGCGCGGACTGAAGCTTTCTTT.

The rearrangement joins TRBV20-1 to TRBJ2-7; TRBD2 matches at 7 bases. The CDR3 runs to 13 residues. Germline V gene lookup returns CDR1 DFQATT and CDR2 SNEGSKA (reference sequence). V lost 0 bases and J lost 4; bases outside the gene matches: 3. The CDR3 here is CSARESGKYEQYF. The DNA of the CDR3 is TGCAGTGCTAGAGAAAGCGGGAAGTACGAGCAGTACTTC.

The chain is built from TRBV10-3 and TRBJ2-1; the D is unclear. This CDR3 comprises 15 residues. Trimming removed 3 bases at V and 4 bases at J, with 13 bases between. Germline lookup yields CDR1 ENHRY and CDR2 SYGVKD. This CDR3 reads CAISDSNPEYNEQFF. Here the CDR3 DNA reads TGTGCCATCAGTGACTCGAATCCTGAATACAATGAGCAGTTCTTC.

This clonotype was seen at least ten times. The chain carries TRBV10-3 and TRBJ2-5; D may be TRBD2 (5 bases). Germline CDR1 is ENHRY and CDR2 is SYGVKD. Trimming removed 8 bases at V and 2 bases at J, with 9 bases between. The CDR3 contains 12 residues. The CDR3 sequence: CAISREQETQYF. Written as DNA, the CDR3 is TGTGCCATCTCAAGGGAGCAAGAGACCCAGTACTTC.

There are a few counts of this clonotype. This chain connects TRBV28 to TRBJ1-2; D unclear. CDR3 size: 12 residues. The germline V gene has CDR1 MDHEN and CDR2 SYDVKM. V dropped 10 bases and J dropped 0 bases, with 9 bases sitting between them. Here the CDR3 reads CATSQANYGYTF. The CDR3 DNA reads as TGTGCCACCTCACAAGCTAACTATGGCTACACCTTC.